This T cell receptor beta chain appears in the sequencing data of a study of T cell changes during pregnancy in multiple sclerosis (dated by TCRdb to about 2019). Regarding the study in general: The study examined how the T cell repertoire changed over the course of pregnancy in women with multiple sclerosis.

Library generation was performed with the immunoSEQ multiplex PCR assay. In its TCRdb copy, this immuneACCESS table keeps in-frame sequences only and misses some clones. Where compared with another copy, unresolved V genes explain less than half of these, and the others have no known cause. This sample lists approximately 87,000 clones; 85% to 95% were detected once. 0.47% of the sample comes from the top ten. Its CDR3 holds 13 amino acids, cysteine through phenylalanine. Just CDR3 DNA is preserved here, 39 bases in frame from base 1. According to the germline V gene (reference sequence), CDR1 reads SGHKS and CDR2 reads YYEKEE. Trimming takes 3 bases from V and 1 base from J, and the germline ends sit 7 bases apart. Notes on this clone: It has no known antigen specificity. The sample holds no much larger clone one base away, and base qualities are not on file.

In this chain, TRBV5-5 is recombined with TRBJ1-1; the D gene is unclear. The sequence was obtained from a female donor with multiple sclerosis, enrolled in a pregnancy study. Sequencing was performed on CD4+ T cells from peripheral blood mononuclear cells, taken in the second trimester of pregnancy. At the DNA level, the sequence is TGTGCCAGCAGCTCGACGGGGAACACTGAAGCTTTCTTT. Its product reads: CASSSTGNTEAFF. The variable domain in full, with residues beyond the CDR3 obtained from the reference TRBV5-5 and TRBJ1-1 genes, is DAGVTQSPTHLIKTRGQQVTLRCSPISGHKSVSWYQQVLGQGPQFIFQYYEKEERGRGNFPDRFSARQFPNYSSELNVNALLLGDSALYLCASSSTGNTEAFFGQGTRLTVV.